Listed below are T cell receptor beta chains from one sample, sequenced in a study of cytomegalovirus exposure and HLA in healthy donors. Measured with immunoSEQ multiplex PCR; TCRdb has only the in-frame clones, and not every one. This table holds around 97,000 clones, more than 75% found once. Sequences were obtained from PBMCs. The receptors were sampled from a woman in her late teens or twenties in good health and CMV-seropositive. Both conserved end residues are part of each CDR3. A D gene is named only where the DNA matches it firmly. For some rows the clone size is stated as once, few or many, or as a class when expanded; others skip it.

DNA | CDR3 | V | D | size | J
TGTGCCAGCTCATTACAGGGGGGAGAGTACGAGCAGTACTTC | CASSLQGGEYEQYF | TRBV18 | TRBD1 | - | TRBJ2-7
TGTGCCAGCAGCTCGGCACAGGGGAATAATTCACCCCTCCACTTT | CASSSAQGNNSPLHF | TRBV11-2 | TRBD1 | - | TRBJ1-6
TGTGCCAGCAGTTACTCGGGTTATCAGGGGAATGGCTACACCTTC | CASSYSGYQGNGYTF | TRBV6-5 | - | - | TRBJ1-2
TGTGCCACCTCAGGCTCCGGGACAGGATGGAGTCAGCCCCAGCATTTT | CATSGSGTGWSQPQHF | TRBV19 | TRBD1 | - | TRBJ1-5
TGTGCCAGCAGCACCGGGACAGCATTCTACAATGAGCAGTTCTTC | CASSTGTAFYNEQFF | TRBV9 | TRBD1 | - | TRBJ2-1
TGCGCCAGCAGCTTGGAGGGGGGGAGTACAGATACGCAGTATTTT | CASSLEGGSTDTQYF | TRBV5-1 | - | - | TRBJ2-3
TGCAGCGTTACATTCCAGCAGTACTTC | CSVTFQQYF | TRBV29-1 | - | - | TRBJ2-7
TGCAGCGTTGAACGAGCGGGAGGTTTCTTC | CSVERAGGFF | TRBV29-1 | TRBD2 | once | TRBJ2-1
TGCGCCAGCAGTTTCACTAGCGGGAGGTCCTACAATGAGCAGTTCTTC | CASSFTSGRSYNEQFF | TRBV5-1 | TRBD2 | - | TRBJ2-1
TGCAGCGTTCAACAGGGTTCTAATGAAAAACTGTTTTTT | CSVQQGSNEKLFF | TRBV29-1 | - | few | TRBJ1-4
TGTGCCAGCAGCTTAACAGGGAGCAACACTGAAGCTTTCTTT | CASSLTGSNTEAFF | TRBV7-9 | - | - | TRBJ1-1
TGTGCCAGCAGCCCCGTCGGGGGTGGGAAGGAGACCCAGTACTTC | CASSPVGGGKETQYF | TRBV5-6 | - | - | TRBJ2-5
TGCGCCAGCAGCCAAGACGTCCTAGTGGCATTCCCCTACTTC | CASSQDVLVAFPYF | TRBV4-3 | - | - | TRBJ2-4
TGTGCCAGCAGCGTAGCCAGCGGCCAAGAGACCCAGTACTTC | CASSVASGQETQYF | TRBV9 | - | - | TRBJ2-5
TGTGCCAGCAGTTTTTCTGAGGCGGGGTTCCATCAGCCCCAGCATTTT | CASSFSEAGFHQPQHF | TRBV28 | - | - | TRBJ1-5
TGTGCCAGCAGCCTCGGGACTAGTTTGGGGAAGCAGTTCTTC | CASSLGTSLGKQFF | TRBV11-2 | TRBD2 | once | TRBJ2-1
TGTGCCAGCAGCTTGTTTTCCGGACTAGCCCAGTTCTTC | CASSLFSGLAQFF | TRBV5-6 | TRBD2 | few | TRBJ2-1
TGTGCCAGCAGCTCCGGGACAGCTCCCACCTACGAGCAGTACTTC | CASSSGTAPTYEQYF | TRBV7-6 | TRBD1 | - | TRBJ2-7
TGTGCCAGCAGTTACGCGCGGGGTAGCGTGGAGGAGCAGTTCTTC | CASSYARGSVEEQFF | TRBV6-5 | - | - | TRBJ2-1
TGTGCCAGCAGTTACGGACAGGCCACGAACACCGGGGAGCTGTTTTTT | CASSYGQATNTGELFF | TRBV6-6 | TRBD1 | - | TRBJ2-2
TGTGCTAGTAGGACACAGAATCAGCCCCAGCATTTT | CASRTQNQPQHF | TRBV12-5 | - | - | TRBJ1-5
TGTGCCAGCAGCTCCCGGGACAGGGGGCTAAATGAGCAGTTCTTC | CASSSRDRGLNEQFF | TRBV9 | TRBD1 | few | TRBJ2-1
TGTGCCAGTAGTATCGAGGTAAAACTGTTTTTT | CASSIEVKLFF | TRBV19 | - | - | TRBJ1-4
TGTGCCAGCAGCTTAGAGGGACTAGCGGTTACAGATACGCAGTATTTT | CASSLEGLAVTDTQYF | TRBV11-1 | TRBD2 | - | TRBJ2-3
TGCGCCAGCAGCCAAGTTGGGGCCCCAAGCGAGCAGTACTTC | CASSQVGAPSEQYF | TRBV4-3 | - | - | TRBJ2-7
TGTGCCAGTAGTATCCTAGCGGGGGGGTCCTACAATGAGCAGTTCTTC | CASSILAGGSYNEQFF | TRBV19 | TRBD2 | - | TRBJ2-1
TGCGCCAGCAGCCAAGATCTCGGGACTAGCGGGACTGGCGAGCAGTACTTC | CASSQDLGTSGTGEQYF | TRBV4-3 | TRBD2 | - | TRBJ2-7
TGCGCCAGCAGCCGTAGATCGGGGCAGGGGACGGCTTCCAATGAAAAACTGTTTTTT | CASSRRSGQGTASNEKLFF | TRBV4-1 | - | - | TRBJ1-4
TGCAGCGTCTTGGTGGCTGATCGTGAATTCTTC | CSVLVADREFF | TRBV29-1 | - | - | TRBJ2-1